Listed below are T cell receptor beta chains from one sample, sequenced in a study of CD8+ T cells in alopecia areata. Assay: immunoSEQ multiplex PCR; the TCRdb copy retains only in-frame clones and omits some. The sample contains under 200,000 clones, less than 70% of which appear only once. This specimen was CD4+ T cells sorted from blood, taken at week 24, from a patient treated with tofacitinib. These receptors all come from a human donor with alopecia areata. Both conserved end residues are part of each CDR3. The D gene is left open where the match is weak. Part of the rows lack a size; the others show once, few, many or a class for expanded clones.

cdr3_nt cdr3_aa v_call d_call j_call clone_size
TGTGCCTCCAACCTAGAGACAAGCGGGTTCGACGGGGAGCTGTTTTTT CASNLETSGFDGELFF TRBV30 . TRBJ2-2 few
TGCGCCAGCAGCTCCGTAGCGGGGAATGAGCAGTTCTTC CASSSVAGNEQFF TRBV4-1 TRBD2 TRBJ2-1 .
TGCGCCAGCAGCGACGGGTTGGGCTATCAGCCCCAGCATTTT CASSDGLGYQPQHF TRBV5-1 . TRBJ1-5 .
TGCGCCAGCGGTAGTGGTCAGGCGGGCTCACCCCTCCACTTT CASGSGQAGSPLHF TRBV5-1 . TRBJ1-6 .
TGTGCCAGCAGCTCGCAGCGGGGACCCTACAATGAGCAGTTCTTC CASSSQRGPYNEQFF TRBV9 TRBD2 TRBJ2-1 .
TGTGCCCGTTTGGCAAGGGGGCAAAACTCCTACGAGCAGTACTTC CARLARGQNSYEQYF TRBV7-3 TRBD1 TRBJ2-7 few
TGTGCCAGCAGGGTGGACAGAGGCACTGAAGCTTTCTTT CASRVDRGTEAFF TRBV27 . TRBJ1-1 .
TGCGCCAGCAGCAGAGCGGAGCAAGAGACCCAGTACTTC CASSRAEQETQYF TRBV4-1 . TRBJ2-5 few
TGCGCCAGCAGCTTGGATGGGTTAGGCAATCAGCCCCAGCATTTT CASSLDGLGNQPQHF TRBV5-1 . TRBJ1-5 .
TGCAGCGTTGTCTTGCAGACCTCGCTGTATGGCTACACCTTC CSVVLQTSLYGYTF TRBV29-1 . TRBJ1-2 .
TGTGCCAGCAGTGGGACAGAGAGGATTGGGGAGCTGTTTTTT CASSGTERIGELFF TRBV2 . TRBJ2-2 .
TGCGCCAGCAGCTTCCACATCGGGACCGGAGGATACGAGCAGTACTTC CASSFHIGTGGYEQYF TRBV5-1 . TRBJ2-7 .
TGCAGCGTCCCCCTAAAGGACACTGAAGCTTTCTTT CSVPLKDTEAFF TRBV29-1 . TRBJ1-1 .
TGTGCCAGCAGCTTGGGTGCCCAGGGCAAAGAGACCCAGTACTTC CASSLGAQGKETQYF TRBV5-6 . TRBJ2-5 .
TGCGCCAGCAGCCAAGATACCGGGGGGTCGCGCAATCAGCCCCAGCATTTT CASSQDTGGSRNQPQHF TRBV4-1 . TRBJ1-5 .
TGTGCCAGCAGCCTGGGACAGTCCTACGAGCAGTACTTC CASSLGQSYEQYF TRBV2 TRBD1 TRBJ2-7 .
TGTGCCAGCAGTGACCAGGCCTCTGAAGCTTTCTTT CASSDQASEAFF TRBV25-1 . TRBJ1-1 once
TGTGCCATCAGTGAACAGGGCTACGAGCAGTACTTC CAISEQGYEQYF TRBV10-3 . TRBJ2-7 .